Presented here are 31 T cell receptor beta chains from one specimen sequenced in a study of a mutant IDH1 vaccine in newly diagnosed glioma. These receptors' antigens are unknown. TCRdb's table, derived via immunoSEQ multiplex PCR, lists solely in-frame clones and lacks some. The top ten clones hold 4.5% to 7.5% of a sample with fewer than 65,000 clones, around 80% of them seen once. The time point denotes: week 11, during vaccination. What each vaccine dose contained was 300 ug of mutant IDH1 20-mer peptide, accompanied by topical imiquimod. Sequences were derived from PBMCs, sampled from a glioma patient whose treatment included an IDH1 peptide vaccine. These receptors came from a man between 50 and 59 years old with glioma.

This chain uses TRBV11-2 with TRBJ2-3; 9 bases align to TRBD2. The trim removed 5 bases at V and 3 bases at J, leaving 6 bases unmatched. Germline CDR1 SGHAT, CDR2 FQNNGV. The CDR3 runs to 15 residues. CDR3 residues: CASSPRLAVTDTQYF. CDR3 coding DNA: TGTGCCAGCAGCCCACGACTAGCGGTTACAGATACGCAGTATTTT.

The chain carries TRBV10-3 and TRBJ2-1, with 12 bases fitting TRBD2. With 6 bases clipped from V and 6 bases from J, the junction kept 3 bases outside the gene matches. Germline loops: CDR1 ENHRY, CDR2 SYGVKD. There are 14 residues in the CDR3. This CDR3 is CAIRTSGSPNEQFF. CDR3 DNA: TGTGCCATCAGGACTAGCGGGAGTCCCAATGAGCAGTTCTTC.

The V gene is TRBV29-1, the J gene TRBJ1-1; D unresolved. The germline V gene has CDR1 SQVTM and CDR2 ANQGSEA. V lost 6 bases and J lost 0, with 11 bases in between. There are 13 residues in the CDR3. CDR3 protein: CSVGPQLNTEAFF. In nucleotides, the CDR3 is TGCAGCGTCGGACCCCAGCTGAACACTGAAGCTTTCTTT.

This clone was counted between two and nine times. The chain carries TRBV9 and TRBJ1-6; possible D gene TRBD1, 5 bases. The V end lost 0 bases, the J end lost 6 bases, and 16 bases lay between the germline ends. CDR3 length equals 17 residues. Germline values: CDR1 SGDLS, CDR2 YYNGEE. CDR3 residues: CASSVDGAGTSNSPLHF. CDR3 nucleotides: TGTGCCAGCAGCGTAGATGGGGCGGGGACGAGTAATTCACCCCTCCACTTT. The whole variable domain, remainder taken from reference TRBV9 and TRBJ1-6, is DSGVTQTPKHLITATGQRVTLRCSPRSGDLSVYWYQQSLDQGLQFLIQYYNGEERAKGNILERFSAQQFPDLHSELNLSSLELGDSALYFCASSVDGAGTSNSPLHFGNGTRLTVT.

This clone has only a few counts. Here the CDR3 DNA reads TGTGCCAGCAGTGGCAGCATAAACACTGAAGCTTTCTTT. Encoded protein: CASSGSINTEAFF. The gene calls are TRBV2 and TRBJ1-1; no firm D call. This CDR3 comprises 13 residues. Trimming shortened V by 4 bases and J by 2 bases, and 8 bases separated the two germline ends. The germline gives CDR1 SNHLY, CDR2 FYNNEI.

The CDR3 region has the DNA TGTGCCAGCAGCTTCTCTAGCGTAAAGAACACCGGGGAGCTGTTTTTT. Translated, it gives CASSFSSVKNTGELFF. The genes are TRBV7-2 and TRBJ2-2, with D maybe TRBD2 (6 bases). The CDR3 has 16 residues. Looked up from germline, CDR1 is SGHTA and CDR2 is FQGNSA. V lost 3 bases to trimming and J lost 1 base, with 12 bases between them. The complete variable domain, with remaining parts taken from reference TRBV7-2 and TRBJ2-2, reads GAGVSQSPSNKVTEKGKDVELRCDPISGHTALYWYRQSLGQGLEFLIYFQGNSAPDKSGLPSDRFSAERTGGSVSTLTIQRTQQEDSAVYLCASSFSSVKNTGELFFGEGSRLTVL.

The J gene is TRBJ1-1, the V gene TRBV20-1; D unresolved. The CDR3 consists of 11 residues. Between the trimmed V and J ends, which lost 3 bases and 5 bases, there was a span of 7 bases. From germline, CDR1 is DFQATT and CDR2 SNEGSKA (reference sequence). This chain's CDR3 is CSARAGTEAFF. CDR3 sequence (DNA): TGCAGTGCTAGGGCGGGGACTGAAGCTTTCTTT.

The chain carries TRBV5-8 and TRBJ1-5; 8 bases map to TRBD1. This CDR3 comprises 16 residues. Germline CDR1 SGHTS, CDR2 YDEGEE. The V gene end was trimmed by 0 bases and the J gene end by 3 bases; junction bases not matched to a gene: 5. In nucleotides, the CDR3 is TGTGCCAGCAGCTTGGGAGGGACAGGCGACAATCAGCCCCAGCATTTT. As protein: CASSLGGTGDNQPQHF.

The rearrangement joins TRBV2 to TRBJ1-2; 7 bases are a match to TRBD1. The CDR3 covers 15 residues. The trim removed 10 bases at V and 3 bases at J, leaving 14 bases unmatched. The germline V gene has CDR1 SNHLY and CDR2 FYNNEI. The DNA of the CDR3 is TGTGCCATCTTCTCTAGGACAGGATTGGACTATGGCTACACCTTC. It yields the protein CAIFSRTGLDYGYTF.

The rearrangement uses TRBV5-6 and TRBJ2-5; D possibly uses TRBD1 or TRBD2 (5 bases each). The CDR3 spans 15 residues. Trimming took off 4 bases at V and 4 bases at J, with 17 bases between the two ends. Germline CDR1 is SGHDT and CDR2 is YYEEEE. The DNA for the CDR3 is TGTGCCAGCAGCCCACTGGGTGGGGGTGCAGAGACCCAGTACTTC. Translating it yields CASSPLGGGAETQYF.

The chain couples TRBV19 to TRBJ2-1; 9 nucleotides match TRBD2. The CDR3 has 14 residues. CDR1 and CDR2 from the germline V gene are LNHDA and SQIVND (reference sequence). With V trimmed by 5 bases and J by 6 bases, 5 bases remained unmatched. The CDR3 loop is CASSPSGDSNEQFF. The DNA for the CDR3 is TGTGCCAGTAGTCCTAGCGGGGATTCCAATGAGCAGTTCTTC.

The chain carries TRBV7-8 and TRBJ2-7; D may be TRBD2 (5 bases). The germline gives CDR1 SGHVS, CDR2 FQNEAQ. The CDR3 is made up of 13 amino acids. Trimming shortened V by 5 bases and J by 2 bases, and 10 bases separated the two germline ends. CDR3 sequence reads: CASSAEAPYEQYF. Here the CDR3 DNA reads TGTGCCAGCAGCGCGGAGGCTCCCTACGAGCAGTACTTC.

This clone was recorded a few times. This chain joins TRBV30 and TRBJ2-7, with D uncertain. The CDR3 has 12 amino acids. Looked up from germline, CDR1 is GTSNPN and CDR2 is SVGIG (reference sequence). With 3 bases removed from V and 6 bases from J, the gap between germline ends came to 12 bases. The CDR3: CAWSPERSEQYF. The CDR3 DNA is TGTGCCTGGAGCCCGGAACGCTCCGAGCAGTACTTC.

The chain links TRBV4-2 to TRBJ2-1; D is unclear. Trimming cost V 0 bases and J 8 bases, with 5 bases left between them. Germline CDR1 is LGHNA and CDR2 is YNFKEQ. The CDR3 extends over 12 amino acids. The CDR3 region is CASSQDRDEQFF. For the CDR3, the DNA is TGTGCCAGCAGCCAAGACCGGGATGAGCAGTTCTTC.

V is TRBV11-3 and J is TRBJ1-2; D is possibly TRBD1 (6 bases). In germline, CDR1 is SGHNT, CDR2 YENEEA. V lost 4 bases to trimming and J lost 2 bases, with 14 bases between them. This CDR3 is built from 15 residues. Written as DNA, the CDR3 is TGTGCCAGCAGCTCACAGACAGGCGCAAACTATGGCTACACCTTC. Translation: CASSSQTGANYGYTF.

This sequence joins TRBV20-1 and TRBJ1-2; no firm D call. The CDR3 is 11 residues long. Trimming took off 3 bases at V and 3 bases at J, with 5 bases between the two ends. Germline V gene lookup returns CDR1 DFQATT and CDR2 SNEGSKA (reference sequence). The DNA of the CDR3 is TGCAGTGCTAGGTACGACTATGGCTACACCTTC. Its protein product is CSARYDYGYTF.

The chain has TRBV19 and TRBJ2-5; D is uncertain. The CDR3 loop spans 12 amino acids. Germline lookup yields CDR1 LNHDA and CDR2 SQIVND (reference sequence). Trimming took 5 bases from V and 4 from J, leaving 8 bases between them. The CDR3 spells CASSVARETQYF. The DNA of the CDR3 is TGTGCCAGTAGTGTAGCCCGAGAGACCCAGTACTTC.

V gene TRBV18 combines with J gene TRBJ2-5; 12 nucleotides align to TRBD1. V shed 5 bases and J 5 bases; nucleotides not matched to a gene: 15. CDR3 size: 18 residues. The V gene's germline CDR1 is KGHSH and CDR2 LQKENI. The CDR3 DNA is TGTGCCAGCTCAATCGTAGGGACAGGGGGCATTCGTTCGGAGACCCAGTACTTC. Translated: CASSIVGTGGIRSETQYF.

This chain joins TRBV7-9 and TRBJ2-1; 8 bases line up with TRBD2. Germline V lookup: CDR1 SEHNR, CDR2 FQNEAQ (reference sequence). With 5 bases clipped from V and 5 bases from J, the junction kept 8 bases outside the gene matches. CDR3 length: 15 residues. CDR3 nucleotide sequence: TGTGCCAGCAGCCCTTCCGGGGGGGGCCACAATGAGCAGTTCTTC. This sequence encodes CASSPSGGGHNEQFF.

This chain links TRBV7-2 with TRBJ1-3; possible D gene TRBD1, 6 bases. Germline CDR1 SGHTA, CDR2 FQGNSA. CDR3 length equals 15 residues. Trimming stripped 2 bases from V and 5 bases from J, with 13 bases between. The CDR3 loop reads CASSLTGTGRNTIYF. The CDR3, as DNA: TGTGCCAGCAGCTTAACCGGAACAGGGCGAAACACCATATATTTT. Drawing the rest from reference TRBV7-2 and TRBJ1-3, the complete variable domain is GAGVSQSPSNKVTEKGKDVELRCDPISGHTALYWYRQSLGQGLEFLIYFQGNSAPDKSGLPSDRFSAERTGGSVSTLTIQRTQQEDSAVYLCASSLTGTGRNTIYFGEGSWLTVV.

The V call is TRBV7-2, the J call TRBJ2-7; D is undetermined. V was cut by 1 base and J by 3 bases, with 16 bases left in between. Germline-derived CDR1 and CDR2 are SGHTA and FQGNSA. The CDR3 contains 16 residues. Here the CDR3 reads CASSLDSRQMIYEQYF. The CDR3 DNA sequence: TGTGCCAGCAGCTTAGACTCCCGCCAGATGATCTACGAGCAGTACTTC.

The V and J genes are TRBV6-5 and TRBJ2-2; 8 bases agree with TRBD2. The CDR3 runs 13 residues. The J segment lost 6 bases and the V segment lost 6 bases, leaving 3 bases of the junction unmatched. Per germline, CDR1 MNHEY and CDR2 SVGAGI. The CDR3 DNA is TGTGCCAGCAGACGAGCGGGGGCCGGGGAGCTGTTTTTT. Translating it yields CASRRAGAGELFF.

The chain has TRBV2 and TRBJ2-5; the match to TRBD2 covers 7 bases. CDR1 is SNHLY, CDR2 FYNNEI, per germline. Trimming cost V 0 bases and J 4 bases; bases outside gene matches: 5. The CDR3 contains 15 residues. The CDR3 region has the DNA TGTGCCAGCAGTGAAGCGCTGGCTAGCGGAGAGACCCAGTACTTC. It translates to CASSEALASGETQYF.

V usage is TRBV2 and J usage is TRBJ1-1; possible D gene TRBD1, 6 bases. The CDR3 extends over 16 amino acids. The germline V gene has CDR1 SNHLY and CDR2 FYNNEI. V lost 9 bases and J 1 base, leaving 21 bases between the germline ends. The CDR3 here is CASGRDNSLRNTEAFF. In DNA, the CDR3 is TGTGCCAGTGGCAGGGACAACTCTTTGAGGAACACTGAAGCTTTCTTT.

V and J are TRBV15 and TRBJ2-7; D gene unclear. V was pared by 5 bases and J by 2 bases, with 13 bases between. CDR1 is LNHNV and CDR2 is YYDKDF in the germline V gene (reference sequence). The CDR3 sequence is 14 residues long. DNA for the CDR3: TGTGCCACCAGCCCGGACCTGGGTCCCTACGAGCAGTACTTC. It is translated as CATSPDLGPYEQYF. Based on the CDR3 plus reference TRBV15 and TRBJ2-7, the full variable domain is DAMVIQNPRYQVTQFGKPVTLSCSQTLNHNVMYWYQQKSSQAPKLLFHYYDKDFNNEADTPDNFQSRRPNTSFCFLDIRSPGLGDTAMYLCATSPDLGPYEQYFGPGTRLTVT.

CDR3: CASSLGGSGKQYF. CDR3 sequence (DNA): TGTGCCAGCAGCTTAGGAGGTTCCGGGAAGCAGTACTTC. The V gene is TRBV7-6, the J gene TRBJ2-7; D is possibly TRBD2 (5 bases). Germline lookup yields CDR1 SGHVS and CDR2 FNYEAQ. This CDR3 has 13 residues. The germline V and J ends were trimmed by 1 base and 8 bases, with 12 bases remaining between them.

The chain employs TRBV6-4 and TRBJ1-5; maybe TRBD1 (5 bases). V shed 2 bases and J shed 2 bases, with 16 bases lying between them. The germline V gene encodes CDR1 MRHNA and CDR2 SNTAGT. The CDR3 is made up of 17 amino acids. CDR3 residues: CASSDKTRVLGNQPQHF. In DNA form, the CDR3 reads TGTGCCAGCAGTGACAAAACCAGGGTGTTGGGCAATCAGCCCCAGCATTTT.

The gene calls are TRBV9 and TRBJ2-3; D gene ambiguous. This CDR3 is 14 amino acids long. V lost 1 base to trimming and J lost 2 bases, with 8 bases between them. Germline assignment: CDR1 SGDLS and CDR2 YYNGEE. This chain's CDR3 is CASSVSGITDTQYF. In nucleotides, the CDR3 is TGTGCCAGCAGCGTAAGTGGCATCACAGATACGCAGTATTTT.

DNA of the CDR3: TGTGCCTGGAGTGTACAAAGCCGGACAAGCGCTTTCTTT. Residues: CAWSVQSRTSAFF. The gene calls are TRBV30 and TRBJ1-1, with a possible D match to TRBD1 (5 bases). Trimming pared 0 bases from V and 11 bases from J, leaving 16 bases between. CDR1 is GTSNPN and CDR2 is SVGIG in the germline V gene (reference sequence). The CDR3 totals 13 residues.

This chain connects TRBV7-2 to TRBJ2-2, with D possibly TRBD2 on 6 matching bases. This CDR3 is 15 amino acids long. CDR1 is SGHTA and CDR2 is FQGNSA in the germline V gene. The V end was cut by 5 bases, the J end by 1 base, with 11 bases between. The CDR3 nucleotides are TGTGCCAGCAGCAGACTCGGGGGGAACACCGGGGAGCTGTTTTTT. Translation gives CASSRLGGNTGELFF.

The V gene is TRBV5-1, the J gene TRBJ2-3; weak D call: TRBD1 (6 bases). V lost 3 bases to trimming and J lost 1 base, with 12 bases between them. The germline gives CDR1 SGHRS, CDR2 YFSETQ. This CDR3 is built from 15 residues. CDR3 DNA sequence: TGCGCCAGCAGCTCAGAGGGGGTCGGCACAGATACGCAGTATTTT. Amino acid sequence: CASSSEGVGTDTQYF.